These T cell receptor beta chains were read from a single sample in a study of shared clonotypes between healthy human individuals. TCRdb keeps only in-frame clones here, not all; method: immunoSEQ multiplex PCR. This table has around 320,000 clones, more than 75% appearing once. Sequenced sample: memory CD8+ T cells sorted from blood. The receptor source for this set is a man aged 18 to 30 in good health. Both conserved end residues are part of each CDR3. D genes are given only for firm matches. Clone size is given for some rows only: seen once, a few or many times, or a class if the clone is expanded.

TRBD2 TRBJ2-3 TRBV10-2 - 17 TGCGCCAGCAGTAGTATAGCGGGAATCGCAGGCACAGATACGCAGTATTTT CASSSIAGIAGTDTQYF
- TRBJ2-2 TRBV10-3 once 12 TGTGCCATCGGGGACCTCCCCGGGGAGCTGTTTTTT CAIGDLPGELFF
- TRBJ1-5 TRBV29-1 - 15 TGCAGCGGCCATCAGTTGGGGGTTTCCGATCAGCCCCAGCATTTT CSGHQLGVSDQPQHF
TRBD1 TRBJ2-7 TRBV27 once 13 TGTGCCAGCAGTCCCGGACAGGCCTACGAGCAGTACTTC CASSPGQAYEQYF
- TRBJ1-5 TRBV27 many 15 TGTGCCAGCAGTTTATTCCCGGGTCTAGCTCAGCCCCAGCATTTT CASSLFPGLAQPQHF
- TRBJ1-1 TRBV6-5 - 12 TGTGCCAGCAGGAATGGAGGGACTGAAGCTTTCTTT CASRNGGTEAFF
- TRBJ1-1 TRBV27 - 12 TGTGCCAGCAGTTCCCTGAACGATCGGGCTTTCTTT CASSSLNDRAFF
TRBD2 TRBJ2-7 TRBV4-1 - 15 TGCGCCAGCAGCCAGACCTCGGGACTACTCTACGAGCAGTACTTC CASSQTSGLLYEQYF
TRBD2 TRBJ2-3 TRBV4-3 - 16 TGCGCCAGCAGCCGTCGACTAGCGGGTATCCCAGATACGCAGTATTTT CASSRRLAGIPDTQYF
TRBD2 TRBJ2-3 TRBV2 - 16 TGTGCCAGCAGTGAGGGTGCTAGCGGGCGCACAGATACGCAGTATTTT CASSEGASGRTDTQYF
- TRBJ2-6 TRBV29-1 - 18 TGCAGCGTTGAAGAAAGAAAGCAAGGTGTTACTGGGGCCAACGTCCTGACTTTC CSVEERKQGVTGANVLTF
- TRBJ2-2 TRBV9 - 15 TGTGCCAGCAGCGAGGGGGACTTCTACACCGGGGAGCTGTTTTTT CASSEGDFYTGELFF
TRBD2 TRBJ2-3 TRBV7-6 - 16 TGTGCCAGCAGCTTAGCTAGCGGGAGACGGACAGATACGCAGTATTTT CASSLASGRRTDTQYF
- TRBJ2-5 TRBV15 once 14 TGTGCCACCAGCAGAGTGCCCAGCCAAGAGACCCAGTACTTC CATSRVPSQETQYF
- TRBJ2-7 TRBV4-1 - 16 TGCGCCAGCAGCCAAGTCGGGGCCTCGCCGTCGGACGAGCAGTACTTC CASSQVGASPSDEQYF
- TRBJ2-3 TRBV11-2 - 12 TGTGCCAGCAGCTCCCCTCAGTTGGCGCAGTATTTT CASSSPQLAQYF
- TRBJ2-2 TRBV7-6 - 13 TGTGCCAGCAGCCCAGGACAGATCGGGGAGCTGTTTTTT CASSPGQIGELFF
TRBD1 TRBJ2-4 TRBV10-2 - 13 TGCGCCAGCACCGGACAGGGTGGGGACATTCAGTACTTC CASTGQGGDIQYF
- TRBJ1-2 TRBV5-5 - 14 TGTGCCAGCAGCTGGGGGGTTGCTGACTATGGCTACACCTTC CASSWGVADYGYTF
- TRBJ1-1 TRBV7-8 - 14 TGTGCCAGCAGCGACGGGTTCGGAAGAGGAGAAGCTTTCTTT CASSDGFGRGEAFF
TRBD1 TRBJ2-7 TRBV28 - 16 TGTGCCAGCAAAGAACAGGGGGATCCTTTTACCTACGAGCAGTACTTC CASKEQGDPFTYEQYF
- TRBJ1-4 TRBV27 - 15 TGTGCCAGCAGTGGGGGTGATGCAACTAATGAAAAACTGTTTTTT CASSGGDATNEKLFF
TRBD1 TRBJ2-3 TRBV11-2 - 15 TGTGCCAGCAGCTTAGGCGGACAGGGCACAGATACGCAGTATTTT CASSLGGQGTDTQYF
- TRBJ1-5 TRBV28 - 14 TGTGCCAGCAGTTTATTTCAATCCAATCAGCCCCAGCATTTT CASSLFQSNQPQHF
TRBD1 TRBJ1-2 TRBV5-1 - 14 TGCGCCAGCAGCTTGGGGACAGGGAACTATGGCTACACCTTC CASSLGTGNYGYTF
- TRBJ2-7 TRBV5-1 once 15 TGCGCCAGCAGCTTGACTCGGGACCACATCTACGAGCAGTACTTC CASSLTRDHIYEQYF
- TRBJ1-2 TRBV6-1 - 12 TGTGCCAGCAAGGTCTCGATTTCTGGCTACACCTTC CASKVSISGYTF
TRBD1 TRBJ1-1 TRBV30 few 14 TGTGCCTGGACCTACAGGGGCTTGAACACTGAAGCTTTCTTT CAWTYRGLNTEAFF
TRBD1 TRBJ2-5 TRBV5-4 few 14 TGTGCCAGCAGTTATGGACAGGGTGGAGAGACCCAGTACTTC CASSYGQGGETQYF
- TRBJ1-4 TRBV4-3 - 16 TGCGCCAGCAGCCAAGACTGGGAGGGAGTCTTAGAAAAACTGTTTTTT CASSQDWEGVLEKLFF
- TRBJ2-7 TRBV4-3 - 16 TGCGCCAGCAGCCAGGCCCATCTAACCGCTTACTACGAGCAGTACTTC CASSQAHLTAYYEQYF
- TRBJ2-3 TRBV9 - 14 TGTGCCAGCAGCTTTAGGGGTCCCCCCGATACGCAGTATTTT CASSFRGPPDTQYF
TRBD2 TRBJ2-3 TRBV5-1 - 15 TGCGCCAGCAGCTTCCTAGCGGCTAGCACAGATACGCAGTATTTT CASSFLAASTDTQYF
- TRBJ2-3 TRBV10-3 - 14 TGTGCCATCAGTGTCGACTACTTCACAGATACGCAGTATTTT CAISVDYFTDTQYF
TRBD1 TRBJ1-1 TRBV9 - 13 TGTGCCAGCAGCGGCGACAGGGGCCCTGAAGCTTTCTTT CASSGDRGPEAFF
- TRBJ2-7 TRBV19 - 15 TGTGCCAGTAGTCCCCTTCCCGGCGGAACCTACGAGCAGTACTTC CASSPLPGGTYEQYF
- TRBJ2-7 TRBV27 - 13 TGTGCCAGCAGCCCCTCGACCGGTTACGAGCAGTACTTC CASSPSTGYEQYF
TRBD2 TRBJ2-2 TRBV5-6 - 16 TGTGCCAGCAGCTTGGAGACTAGCGGGAGGATCGGGGAGCTGTTTTTT CASSLETSGRIGELFF
- TRBJ1-1 TRBV27 few 10 TGTGCCAGCATCGGGACTGAAGCTTTCTTT CASIGTEAFF
- TRBJ1-1 TRBV29-1 - 12 TGCAGCGTGGCGGACCCGTACACTGAAGCTTTCTTT CSVADPYTEAFF
- TRBJ1-1 TRBV30 - 13 TGTGCCTGGAGTGTACTGGGGAACACTGAAGCTTTCTTT CAWSVLGNTEAFF
- TRBJ2-5 TRBV5-4 - 14 TGTGCCAGCAGCTTGGGGGCAGCTCAAGAGACCCAGTACTTC CASSLGAAQETQYF
- TRBJ1-2 TRBV15 - 15 TGTGCCACCAGTCTCCCAGGGGCCCCCAACTATGGCTACACCTTC CATSLPGAPNYGYTF
- TRBJ2-5 TRBV28 many 15 TGTGCCACCAGGGGGCCAGCGGGGGCCCCAGAGACCCAGTACTTC CATRGPAGAPETQYF
- TRBJ1-5 TRBV18 - 14 TGTGCCAGCTCACCAGGGCTGAGCAATCAGCCCCAGCATTTT CASSPGLSNQPQHF
- TRBJ1-6 TRBV6-1 - 18 TGTGCCAGCAGTGCCCGGCTGACGGAGAGCTCCTATAATTCACCCCTCCACTTT CASSARLTESSYNSPLHF
- TRBJ2-1 TRBV10-2 - 9 TGCGCCAGCGGGGATGAGCAGTTCTTC CASGDEQFF
TRBD2 TRBJ2-7 TRBV10-2 - 14 TGCGCCAGCAGTGAAATGGGACTAAACTACGAGCAGTACTTC CASSEMGLNYEQYF
- TRBJ2-3 TRBV5-6 - 14 TGTGCCAGCAGCCCGAGGGGGGCGGGAGATACGCAGTATTTT CASSPRGAGDTQYF
- TRBJ2-1 TRBV5-1 - 17 TGCGCCAGCAGCCCCACCGTTAGGGGTATTGGGGGCAATGAGCAGTTCTTC CASSPTVRGIGGNEQFF
- TRBJ2-3 TRBV6-1 - 12 TGTGCCAGCAGTGAATACGGGGATACGCAGTATTTT CASSEYGDTQYF
TRBD1 TRBJ1-1 TRBV4-1 - 14 TGCGCCAGCAGCCAGGGGGACAGGTATACTGAAGCTTTCTTT CASSQGDRYTEAFF
TRBD1 TRBJ1-1 TRBV7-9 - 17 TGTGCCAGCAGCTTACTTAGGACAGGTAAAATGAACACTGAAGCTTTCTTT CASSLLRTGKMNTEAFF
TRBD1 TRBJ2-5 TRBV6-5 - 15 TGTGCCAGCAGTTACTCGACAGGGGGCGCCGAGACCCAGTACTTC CASSYSTGGAETQYF
- TRBJ2-1 TRBV6-5 - 13 TGTGCCAGCAGTTCGGGGATAGACAATGAGCAGTTCTTC CASSSGIDNEQFF